This entry describes one T cell receptor beta chain. Its antigen is currently not known. No qualities accompany the bases; no much larger clone lies one base away. The receptor library was made with the immunoSEQ multiplex PCR assay. For the multiplex PCR, a mixture combining 60 forward primers for TCR Vbeta segments and 13 reverse primers for TCR Jbeta segments was used. The CDR3 region of rearranged TCR beta genes was amplified from genomic DNA by a multiplex PCR assay. On the Illumina HiSeq System, the amplified TCR beta libraries were sequenced as 87-base-pair reads. The authors' pipeline ran thus. A later analysis tallied roughly 78 million unique TCR beta chains across the 660 or so repertoires, and about 12 million of those chains were shared by two or more donors. Raw reads were error-corrected and collapsed into unique sequences by a nearest-neighbor algorithm in which closely related sequences were merged to remove PCR and sequencing errors. To assign V, D and J gene segments, CDR3 sequences were aligned to IMGT reference sequences. For a sequence to be retained, at least a six-nucleotide match to both a V gene segment and a J gene segment was required. A rearrangement counted as productive if the CDR3 had no stop codons and remained in frame with V and J, and every other rearrangement counted as non-productive. CDR3 was defined according to IMGT convention as the region running from the second conserved V-encoded cysteine to the conserved J-encoded phenylalanine. The earlier analysis of some 600 of the donors excluded sequences that lacked an unambiguous match to a single V gene segment. In an earlier analysis of about 590 of the donors, a V segment was called functional when productive rearrangements were above 56.7%, and segregating when the standard deviation between donors exceeded 5%. A statistical classification framework was built for diagnosing cytomegalovirus status from the catalog of TCR beta chain sequences. V and J gene assignment, in a later analysis, came from comparing TCR nucleotide sequences with IMGT/GENE-DB human TR gene sequences. In a later analysis, CDR3 sequences and most-parsimonious VDJ recombination scenarios were assigned using the TCRdist pipeline. A later analysis defined each TCR beta chain by its CDR3 amino acid sequence plus V-gene family, and excluded reads lacking a unique V-gene family. As a way to deal with suspected cross-contamination and a sequencing artifact, a later analysis dropped roughly 600 nucleotide sequences that were highly shared and had low generation probability. In a later analysis, a clonal expansion index for each public chain was calculated from normalized within-repertoire ranks of inferred template counts. A later analysis computed generation probabilities with a VDJ recombination model fitted to out-of-frame rearrangements, and checked the results against IGoR. In a later analysis, TCR-TCR, TCR-HLA and TCR-CMV co-occurrence was scored with hypergeometric tests, and a repertoire-size bias correction was applied to TCR pairs. To estimate false discovery rates, a later analysis permuted the HLA or CMV assignments 20 times. In a later analysis, co-occurring TCRs were grouped using DBSCAN, with TCRdist sequence similarity added in when clustering inside HLA-allele-positive subsets. For co-occurrence clustering, repertoires with fewer than 30,000 or more than 120,000 public chains were excluded, along with roughly five repertoires with anomalous nucleotide sharing. TCRdb took over this immuneACCESS table, retaining in-frame rearrangements with V and J assigned. Such tables are incomplete; in checked studies, under half of the missing clones stem from an unresolved V gene, and the remainder is unexplained. V and J calls and clone size are copied from that table; D and trimming were computed from the DNA. The sample data list about 160,000 clones, and roughly 78% of these were observed just once. The biggest ten clones account for roughly 7.1% of the sample.

Its CDR3 holds 17 amino acids, cysteine through phenylalanine. Just the 51-base CDR3 DNA is kept, in frame starting at base 1. The cohort comprised several hundred healthy bone marrow donors. Cohort members were all nominally healthy when sampled, although unrecorded immune exposures were likely present. The donor tested CMV seropositive, placing the donor among the approximately 290 seropositive members of the cohort. A peripheral blood sample was collected from each donor, and TCR beta sequencing was performed on peripheral blood mononuclear cells. The Qiagen DNeasy Blood Extraction Kit was used to extract genomic DNA from the blood cell samples. This entry is derived from a study of cytomegalovirus exposure and HLA in healthy donors (TCRdb year 2017). Background on the whole study: In an earlier analysis of several hundred of the donors, 250 to 350 Gb of sequence data and 95 million to 130 million unique TCR beta sequences from about 180 million T cells were reported. To decide whether each TCR beta V gene segment behaved as functional or pseudogenic, an earlier analysis of 587 of the donors relied on high-throughput TCR beta sequencing. The study aimed to test whether cataloging public T cell receptors could reveal signatures of past pathogen exposure. The later analysis used no new phenotypic data to find candidate immune exposures, relying instead on TCR beta sequences and their occurrence across donors. A later analysis re-examined previously published TCR beta repertoires from more than 600 donors and added high-resolution HLA genotyping to investigate patterns of TCR occurrence. All discovery cohort repertoires had been generated on a single sequencing platform. A later genetic analysis used genome-wide SNP genotypes for 398 of the 666 donors, treating that subset as a discovery cohort. The number of donors typed differed by locus, with roughly 629-640 for A, B, C, DRB1 and DQB1, roughly 550 for DQA1, 600 to 610 for DPA1, and over 400 for DPB1. The study used immunosequencing to profile the T cell repertoires of more than 650 subjects and linked those repertoires to cytomegalovirus serostatus. In addition to the first cohort of several hundred subjects, a separate validation cohort of some 120 different subjects was used. HLA typing included class I and class II loci at four-digit resolution. Donor age, sex, ethnicity and CMV serostatus were compiled alongside the repertoire data. Approximately 330 gigabases of sequencing data and tens of millions of unique TCR sequences made up an early release that covered roughly 670 HLA-typed donors. To predict cytomegalovirus infection status, the study brought together high-throughput TCR immunosequencing, statistical association of individual TCRs with disease status, and machine learning. Among a few hundred genotyped donors of the cohort, an average of roughly 240,000 unique TCR beta nucleotide sequences were sequenced per donor, around 18% of them non-productive. Five DR-DQ haplotypes were handled as single units for association and clustering because linkage in the cohort was strong. Of the 350 to 400 genotyped donors, approximately 83% fell in the genetic ancestry cluster associated with self-reported Caucasian donors.

Here is what the overall study found, with its caveats: At a false discovery rate of 0.05, a later analysis linked roughly 17,000 TCR beta sequences to specific HLA alleles. A further reported finding was that TCR beta sequences accurately predicted the HLA-A and HLA-B alleles for most subjects in the first cohort. In both the original and validation cohorts, the classifier was reported to diagnose cytomegalovirus status with high specificity and sensitivity. In a later analysis, HLA-associated TCR beta chains showed more clonal expansion and lower generation probabilities than non-associated chains that were equally common. A later analysis reported that several top co-occurrence clusters appeared linked to parvovirus B19, influenza, CMV and Epstein-Barr virus. A cluster of highly shared sequence variants was judged likely to be a technical artifact of the sequencing pipeline. Because HLA typing was unavailable for some donors at each locus, only the typed subset was used in association tests. Most TCR sequences were observed very rarely across donors, whereas some public TCRs were present in many individuals. Presence/absence analyses assumed roughly uniform sequencing depth across donors, an assumption that may not hold. Some IMGT-functional V segments, including TRBV6-2 and TRBV6-3, could not be distinguished by the 87-base-pair reads and were therefore excluded. Only TCR beta chains were sequenced in this cohort, and the absence of alpha or paired-chain data limited detectable features. The authors suggested that the approach could potentially be generalized to other disease states and immunological phenotypes. A few of the identified cytomegalovirus-associated TCR beta chains were confirmed in vitro to be specific for cytomegalovirus antigens. Broadly in line with IMGT annotations, most TCR beta V segments showed up in productive rearrangements about 87% or about 30% of the time in an earlier analysis of 450 to 600 of the donors. The earlier analysis of 587 of the donors excluded roughly 17 rarely observed V segments, including chromosome 9 orphons, because counts were too low. A total of about 150 TCR beta chains were listed by the study as associated with cytomegalovirus. A later genetic analysis reported fewer N-insertions in productive TCRs among donors in an Asian-associated ancestry cluster than the roughly 720-donor mean. CMV serostatus was the only immune exposure information available for the cohort. Linkage disequilibrium might explain the correlated functional status among segregating V segments, but an unknown experimental factor could not be excluded. When HLA alleles, especially DR and DQ, strongly co-occurred, TCR associations were difficult to assign to individual alleles. A later genetic analysis associated a missense DCLRE1C variant with V-gene and J-gene trimming of TCR beta chains, and an independent cohort replicated the association. A later analysis found that TCR association rates varied across HLA loci, with DRB1 alleles showing the most associated TCRs and HLA-C alleles the fewest. According to a later analysis, most CMV-associated TCR beta chains appeared to be HLA-restricted, and the HLA associations seemed to be driven largely by CMV exposure.

The chain is encoded by TRBV21-1 joined to TRBJ2-2; TRBD2, the table's D call, lacks a check against the DNA. TRBV21-1 is noted as a pseudogene. This clonotype was sampled from a middle-aged man in good health and CMV-seropositive. The specimen sequenced was PBMCs. The bases are TGTGCCAGCAGCAAAGCGGGCCAGCGGGGGCTCACCGGGGAGCTGTTTTTT. It is translated as CASSKAGQRGLTGELFF.